These 8 T cell receptor beta chains were sequenced from one sample in a study of blood T cell repertoires in COVID-19. TCRdb's copy holds only in-frame clones and misses some; the assay was immunoSEQ multiplex PCR. The table lists 100,000 or so clones, around 85% of them singletons, with 9.5% to 15% in the top ten. The sequenced material came from peripheral blood. The receptor set was obtained from a human donor in a cohort sampled during active COVID-19.

The V gene is TRBV6-2 or TRBV6-3, the J gene TRBJ1-5, with 9 positions matching TRBD1. The ends lost 5 bases at V and 7 bases at J; junction bases unmatched: 3. Germline V gene lookup returns CDR1 MNHEY and CDR2 SVGEGT. The CDR3 contains 13 residues. The CDR3: CASSRTGEQPQHF. Here the CDR3 DNA reads TGTGCCAGCAGTCGGACAGGGGAACAGCCCCAGCATTTT.

The chain links TRBV4-3 to TRBJ1-5, with D hard to call. Germline CDR1 and CDR2: LGHNA and YSLEER. This CDR3 has 13 amino acids. The V end lost 0 bases, the J end lost 7 bases, and 7 bases lay between the germline ends. The CDR3 DNA reads TGCGCCAGCAGCCAAGATGGAGGACAGCCCCAGCATTTT. It yields the protein CASSQDGGQPQHF.

This clone was counted between two and nine times. This sequence joins TRBV5-1 and TRBJ2-2, with D possibly being TRBD2 (5 bases). Trimming pared 9 bases from V and 6 bases from J, leaving 12 bases between. This CDR3 spans 12 amino acids. Germline V gives CDR1 SGHRS, CDR2 YFSETQ. In nucleotides, the CDR3 is TGCGCCACCCGCGGGTTTTCCGGGGAGCTGTTTTTT. Its protein product is CATRGFSGELFF.

This clone occurred a few times. The chain is built from TRBV18 and TRBJ1-5; 7 bases align to TRBD1. Germline assignment: CDR1 KGHSH and CDR2 LQKENI. V lost 0 bases to trimming and J lost 4 bases; unmatched junction nucleotides: 3. This CDR3 spans 15 amino acids. The CDR3 reads CASSPPSRGNQPQHF. CDR3 DNA: TGTGCCAGCTCACCACCGAGCAGGGGGAATCAGCCCCAGCATTTT.

The chain carries TRBV6-5 and TRBJ1-2; a possible D gene is TRBD1 (6 bases). Germline values: CDR1 MNHEY, CDR2 SVGAGI. V was pared by 5 bases and J by 4 bases, with 14 bases between. This CDR3 comprises 14 residues. CDR3: CASSQDRRSYGYTF. The CDR3 DNA is TGTGCCAGCAGTCAGGACAGACGTAGCTATGGCTACACCTTC.

This sequence joins TRBV29-1 and TRBJ1-2; 7 bases align to TRBD1. Germline CDR1 reads SQVTM; CDR2 reads ANQGSEA. There are 11 residues in the CDR3. V lost 5 bases, J lost 5 bases, and 2 bases stayed unmatched. CDR3 protein: CSVTTGYGYTF. In DNA form, the CDR3 reads TGCAGCGTTACGACAGGGTATGGCTACACCTTC.

The chain couples TRBV9 to TRBJ2-1, with TRBD1 matching over 7 bases. With 0 bases clipped from V and 5 bases from J, the junction kept 5 bases outside the gene matches. CDR3 size: 15 residues. The germline gives CDR1 SGDLS, CDR2 YYNGEE. This CDR3 is CASSVEDRTNNEQFF. The CDR3 region has the DNA TGTGCCAGCAGCGTAGAGGACAGGACCAACAATGAGCAGTTCTTC.

The chain joins TRBV3-1 (or the pseudogene TRBV3-2) to TRBJ2-2, with TRBD2 identical over 9 bases. Germline V gives CDR1 LGHDT, CDR2 YNNKEL (reference sequence). The CDR3 has 17 residues. V lost 0 bases and J lost 6; bases outside the gene matches: 8. This CDR3 is CASSQDGGGGAPGELFF. The DNA for the CDR3 is TGTGCCAGCAGCCAAGATGGGGGCGGGGGGGCCCCCGGGGAGCTGTTTTTT.